This T cell receptor (beta chain) comes out of a study of blood T cell repertoires in COVID-19. Profiling relied on immunoSEQ multiplex PCR, and the TCRdb table lists in-frame clones only, not all of them. The sample has 130,000 to 150,000 clones; roughly 76% are singletons. V gave up 4 bases and J gave up 4 bases; unmatched junction bases: 10. Per the germline V gene, CDR1 is LGHDT and CDR2 is YNNKEL (reference sequence). The CDR3 spans 16 residues. The sample taken for sequencing was peripheral blood. This chain uses TRBV3-1 (or the pseudogene TRBV3-2) with TRBJ2-3; 8 bases are a match to TRBD2. The receptor comes from a human donor with acute or convalescent COVID-19. The donor label of this sample is uncertain. This chain's CDR3 is CASSPRGGLGPDTQYF. In DNA, the CDR3 is TGTGCCAGCAGCCCGAGAGGGGGACTAGGGCCAGATACGCAGTATTTT.